Listed below are T cell receptor beta chains from one sample, sequenced in a study of OX40 agonist ivuxolimab in advanced cancers. Sequenced by immunoSEQ multiplex PCR; TCRdb stores in-frame clones only, minus some. The table has about 66,000 clones, 88% seen once. The starting material was CD4+ or CD8+ T cells sorted from blood, obtained in a trial of the OX40 agonist ivuxolimab. The receptors were sampled from an adult with an advanced solid tumor such as melanoma, head and neck, liver or kidney cancer. The CDR3 runs from the conserved cysteine through the conserved F or W. The D gene is left open where the match is weak. Not every row has a clone size; where given, it reads once, few, many or a size class.

v_call,clone_size,d_call,j_call,cdr3_nt,cdr3_aa
TRBV6-1,-,TRBD2,TRBJ2-7,TGTGCCAGCAGTGTATCGGGACTAGCAGCCTACGAGCAGTACTTC,CASSVSGLAAYEQYF
TRBV5-6,few,TRBD1,TRBJ1-2,TGTGCCAGCAGCTTGGAGGACAGGGGGCCCGGCTACACCTTC,CASSLEDRGPGYTF
TRBV28,-,TRBD2,TRBJ2-3,TGTGCCAGCAGTTTATGGACTAGCGGAGGAGATACGCAGTATTTT,CASSLWTSGGDTQYF
TRBV27,-,-,TRBJ2-7,TGTGCCAGCAGTAGCGCTACAGGCCACGAGCAGTACTTC,CASSSATGHEQYF
TRBV10-3,-,TRBD1,TRBJ1-2,TGTGCCATCAGTGAGGTCCGGGACAGCGCTAACTATGGCTACACCTTC,CAISEVRDSANYGYTF
TRBV14,-,TRBD1,TRBJ2-3,TGTGCCAGCAGCTTCTACAGGGGCGGTGGGGATACGCAGTATTTT,CASSFYRGGGDTQYF
TRBV29-1,-,TRBD1,TRBJ1-2,TGCAGCGTAATCAACAGGGGCTCCAACTATGGCTACACCTTC,CSVINRGSNYGYTF
TRBV5-1,-,TRBD1,TRBJ1-2,TGCGCCAGCAGCCCGGGACAGGGGTATGGCTACACCTTC,CASSPGQGYGYTF
TRBV6-1,-,-,TRBJ1-1,TGTGCCAGCAGTCGGATGGGTGAAGCTTTCTTT,CASSRMGEAFF
TRBV5-1,-,-,TRBJ2-6,TGCGCCAGCAGCTTGGGAGGGGCCCTCTCTGGGGCCAACGTCCTGACTTTC,CASSLGGALSGANVLTF
TRBV28,-,-,TRBJ2-2,TGTGCCAGCAGTTTATCGGGAATCGGGGAGCTGTTTTTT,CASSLSGIGELFF
TRBV2,-,TRBD2,TRBJ2-3,TGTGCCAGCAGGGAAGGACTAGCGGGAGCAGATACGCAGTATTTT,CASREGLAGADTQYF
TRBV18,-,-,TRBJ2-3,TGTGCCAGCTCACCAATGGCCAGCACAGATACGCAGTATTTT,CASSPMASTDTQYF
TRBV7-9,-,TRBD2,TRBJ2-7,TGTGCCAGCAGTAGCGGGAGGGTACGGTCCTACGAGCAGTACTTC,CASSSGRVRSYEQYF
TRBV6-1,-,-,TRBJ1-1,TGTGCCAGCAGTGACAGGGAGTGGAACACTGAAGCTTTCTTT,CASSDREWNTEAFF
TRBV5-1,-,TRBD2,TRBJ2-3,TGCGCCAGCAGCACCCTACCCGGGACTAGCGGCACAGATACGCAGTATTTT,CASSTLPGTSGTDTQYF
TRBV30,-,-,TRBJ1-1,TGTGCCTGGAACCCGACAGGCCACACTGAAGCTTTCTTT,CAWNPTGHTEAFF
TRBV9,-,-,TRBJ2-1,TGTGCCAGCAGCGGGACTACCGGTGAGCAGTTCTTC,CASSGTTGEQFF
TRBV7-6,-,-,TRBJ1-1,TGTGCCAGCAGCCCAGGTTCGGTGAACACTGAAGCTTTCTTT,CASSPGSVNTEAFF
TRBV5-4,-,TRBD1,TRBJ2-2,TGTGCCAGCAGCTCGGGACAGGGAGGTACCGGGGAGCTGTTTTTT,CASSSGQGGTGELFF
TRBV7-9,-,-,TRBJ2-1,TGTGCCAGCAGCTTAGCGCCGTGGGAGCAGTTCTTC,CASSLAPWEQFF
TRBV7-2,-,TRBD2,TRBJ2-3,TGTGCCAGCAGCCAGGGACTAGCGGGAGTCGGGACAGATACGCAGTATTTT,CASSQGLAGVGTDTQYF
TRBV15,-,TRBD2,TRBJ2-1,TGTGCCACCAGCGGACGGGCGGGGGGGCCTCCCTACAATGAGCAGTTCTTC,CATSGRAGGPPYNEQFF
TRBV28,-,-,TRBJ1-2,TGTGCCAGCAGTTTCCTAGGTCAGGGGCGCCCCACTAACTATGGCTACACCTTC,CASSFLGQGRPTNYGYTF
TRBV19,-,-,TRBJ2-5,TGTGCCAGTAGCCTCACGGCGGGGAGAGGGCAAGAGACCCAGTACTTC,CASSLTAGRGQETQYF
TRBV7-3,-,-,TRBJ1-4,TGTGCCAGCAGCTTATACGGCACCCCGGGGGAAAAACTGTTTTTT,CASSLYGTPGEKLFF
TRBV5-1,-,TRBD1,TRBJ1-1,TGCGCCAGCAGCTTCAGGACAGGTCAGAACACTGAAGCTTTCTTT,CASSFRTGQNTEAFF
TRBV6-6,-,-,TRBJ1-5,TGTGCCAGCAGTTACTCGCAGTCCAATCAGCCCCAGCATTTT,CASSYSQSNQPQHF
TRBV29-1,-,TRBD2,TRBJ2-1,TGCAGCGTTCAAGCGGGAGGTTTTAAGAATGAGCAGTTCTTC,CSVQAGGFKNEQFF
TRBV5-5,once,-,TRBJ2-7,TGTGCCAGCAGCTTGGAGCGGGCAGTCTCCTACGAGCAGTACTTC,CASSLERAVSYEQYF
TRBV11-2,-,TRBD1,TRBJ2-3,TGTGCCAGCAGCCCAATTACAGGGGACGCGTATACGCAGTATTTT,CASSPITGDAYTQYF
TRBV27,-,TRBD1,TRBJ1-3,TGTGCCAGCAGCATGCAGGGGGCAGGGGGAAACACCATATATTTT,CASSMQGAGGNTIYF
TRBV18,-,-,TRBJ2-2,TGTGCCAGCTCACCGGGACACCCAACCGGGGAGCTGTTTTTT,CASSPGHPTGELFF
TRBV27,-,TRBD2,TRBJ2-7,TGTGCCAGCAGTTTGTTCCTCCCCGCTAGCGGGGCCTCCTACGAGCAGTACTTC,CASSLFLPASGASYEQYF
TRBV28,-,TRBD2,TRBJ2-7,TGTGCCAGCAGTGATGCTAGCGGGAGCTACGAGCAGTACTTC,CASSDASGSYEQYF
TRBV5-6,-,-,TRBJ1-3,TGTGCCAGCAGCATAACGGACCTTGGAAACACCATATATTTT,CASSITDLGNTIYF
TRBV9,-,TRBD2,TRBJ2-7,TGTGCCAGCAGCGTAGCGGGAGGTTTCTACGAGCAGTACTTC,CASSVAGGFYEQYF
TRBV28,-,-,TRBJ1-2,TGTGCCAGCAGCGTGAGAGGGGGTTCTAACTATGGCTACACCTTC,CASSVRGGSNYGYTF
TRBV6-1,-,-,TRBJ2-1,TGTGCCGGCCGGGACGTGGGCGGCGGGCAGTTCTTC,CAGRDVGGGQFF
TRBV11-2,once,TRBD2,TRBJ2-1,TGTGCCAGCAGCCCCCTAGCGGGAGCGTTCAATGAGCAGTTCTTC,CASSPLAGAFNEQFF
TRBV6-4,-,-,TRBJ1-2,TGTGCCAGCAGTCCCGGGGTAGGGGCGAACTATGGCTACACCTTC,CASSPGVGANYGYTF
TRBV7-9,-,-,TRBJ2-1,TGTGCCAGCAGCCCAAAGTTCTTC,CASSPKFF
TRBV11-2,-,TRBD1,TRBJ2-1,TGTGCCAGCAGCTGGGGGACAGGCCTAAACAATGAGCAGTTCTTC,CASSWGTGLNNEQFF
TRBV21-1,-,-,TRBJ2-5,TGTGCCAGCAGCAAGGGTTACCACGGGACTAGCGGGATCGAGACCCAGTACTTC,CASSKGYHGTSGIETQYF
TRBV7-3,once,-,TRBJ1-4,TGTGCCAGCAGCTTAAGCGTGGGGATTAATGAAAAACTGTTTTTT,CASSLSVGINEKLFF